This TCR beta chain was captured in a study of PD-L1 blockade in urothelial cancer. Study in general: Bladder-origin urothelial cancer in males covered twenty-five of 29 patients.

The time point was: pretreatment peripheral blood. Clones were read by immunoSEQ multiplex PCR, and TCRdb kept only the in-frame ones, dropping some. This sample carries approximately 90,000 clones, under 90% of them seen once, and the ten largest clones take around an eighth. With 6 bases clipped from V and 5 bases from J, the junction kept 4 bases outside the gene matches. The germline CDR1 and CDR2 sequences are LGHNA and YNFKEQ. This CDR3 is 13 amino acids long. The specimen comprised PBMCs, sampled around atezolizumab (anti-PD-L1) treatment. The sequence derives from a man aged 60 to 69 with urothelial cancer. The chain has TRBV4-2 and TRBJ1-1, with TRBD1 matching 9 bases. CDR3 DNA: TGTGCCAGCAGGGGACAGGGTTGGACTGAAGCTTTCTTT. It encodes CASRGQGWTEAFF.